This entry concerns a single T cell receptor beta chain. Its target is not known. Looked up from germline, CDR1 is SNHLY and CDR2 is FYNNEI. Deletions cut 3 bases from V and 7 bases from J, with 16 bases between. The CDR3 sequence is 15 residues long. The sample belongs to a study of circulating and synovial CD4+ cells in juvenile arthritis. Findings and limits, study-wide: Shared-clonotype fractions with synovium likely underestimate full repertoire overlap. Bulk blood CD4 repertoires were more diverse than these. Traditional Vbeta family usage analysis missed the pathogenic-like versus bulk difference.

Using immunoSEQ multiplex PCR, the repertoire was profiled, and TCRdb retains in-frame clones only, with some absent. The sample holds about 30,000 clones, roughly 93% seen once. Sequenced samples came from active juvenile idiopathic arthritis patients. Sequencing was carried out using CD4+ T cells from blood. The chain has TRBV2 and TRBJ2-1; D perhaps matches TRBD2 (6 bases). This receptor was identified in a human donor with juvenile idiopathic arthritis. Written as DNA, the CDR3 is TGTGCCAGCAGTGAGGCGGGACCAACGGGGAATGAGCAGTTCTTC. It yields the protein CASSEAGPTGNEQFF.